What follows are 8 T cell receptor beta chains derived from one specimen sequenced in a study of OX40 agonist ivuxolimab in advanced cancers. The assay was immunoSEQ multiplex PCR, and TCRdb's table has in-frame clones only and misses some. The sample has some 50,000 clones; approximately 86% are singletons. This specimen consisted of CD4+ or CD8+ T cells sorted from blood, obtained in a trial of the OX40 agonist ivuxolimab. Receptors originate from an adult with an advanced solid tumor such as melanoma, head and neck, liver or kidney cancer.

The V and J genes are TRBV28 and TRBJ2-3; D is ambiguous. Germline CDR1 is MDHEN and CDR2 is SYDVKM. The CDR3 runs 15 residues. V dropped 5 bases and J dropped 3 bases, with 15 bases sitting between them. In DNA, the CDR3 is TGTGCCAGCAGTGACCCAACGCGATTAACAGATACGCAGTATTTT. This gives the protein CASSDPTRLTDTQYF.

This clone turned up a few times. The rearrangement uses TRBV7-9 and TRBJ1-5; unclear D gene. The CDR3 contains 15 residues. Germline V gene lookup returns CDR1 SEHNR and CDR2 FQNEAQ (reference sequence). V lost 5 bases to trimming and J lost 2 bases, with 13 bases between them. CDR3: CASSAGGFGNQPQHF. DNA of the CDR3: TGTGCCAGCAGCGCGGGCGGGTTTGGCAATCAGCCCCAGCATTTT.

The chain couples TRBV6-4 to TRBJ1-6, with 9 nucleotides matching TRBD1. V was clipped by 2 bases and J by 7 bases; unmatched bases: 0. The CDR3 extends over 14 amino acids. The germline V gene encodes CDR1 MRHNA and CDR2 SNTAGT. The CDR3 region has the DNA TGTGCCAGCAGTGACGGACAGGGGAATTCACCCCTCCACTTT. As protein: CASSDGQGNSPLHF.

Here the CDR3 DNA reads TGTGCCAGCAGTTTATACAGGGCCGACTACGAGCAGTACTTC. Its translation is CASSLYRADYEQYF. The chain carries TRBV27 and TRBJ2-7, with D possibly TRBD1 on 6 matching bases. In germline, CDR1 is MNHEY, CDR2 SMNVEV (reference sequence). This CDR3 comprises 14 residues. V lost 1 base and J 3 bases, leaving 10 bases between the germline ends.

In this sample, this clone turned up a few times. The chain carries TRBV4-2 and TRBJ2-4; 10 bases map to TRBD1. This CDR3 is 16 amino acids long. CDR1 is LGHNA, CDR2 YNFKEQ, per germline. V was clipped by 0 bases and J by 8 bases; unmatched bases: 7. The CDR3 loop is CASSQERQGAGDIQYF. CDR3 DNA: TGTGCCAGCAGCCAAGAGAGACAGGGGGCGGGGGACATTCAGTACTTC.

The chain carries TRBV5-6 and TRBJ2-7; D is ambiguous. Germline-derived CDR1 and CDR2 are SGHDT and YYEEEE. The CDR3 loop spans 15 amino acids. Trimming took 2 bases from V and 0 from J, leaving 12 bases between them. Here the CDR3 reads CASSFVGSSSYEQYF. CDR3 nucleotide sequence: TGTGCCAGCAGCTTCGTGGGATCAAGCTCCTACGAGCAGTACTTC. The variable domain in full, with the rest retrieved from reference TRBV5-6 and TRBJ2-7, is DAGVTQSPTHLIKTRGQQVTLRCSPKSGHDTVSWYQQALGQGPQFIFQYYEEEERQRGNFPDRFSGHQFPNYSSELNVNALLLGDSALYLCASSFVGSSSYEQYFGPGTRLTVT.

V usage is TRBV19 and J usage is TRBJ1-1; 8 bases line up with TRBD1. The junction had 6 bases not matched to a gene; V was cut back by 4 bases and J by 2 bases. This CDR3 comprises 15 residues. Germline V gene sequence: CDR1 LNHDA, CDR2 SQIVND (reference sequence). The CDR3 spells CASSRDRGTNTEAFF. In nucleotides, the CDR3 is TGTGCCAGTAGTAGAGACAGGGGCACCAACACTGAAGCTTTCTTT.

This chain links TRBV19 with TRBJ1-1, with 9 bases matching TRBD1. Trimming cost V 7 bases and J 5 bases; bases outside gene matches: 8. CDR3 length: 14 amino acids. The germline CDR1 and CDR2 sequences are LNHDA and SQIVND (reference sequence). The CDR3 here is CASTPQGARTEAFF. The CDR3 DNA reads TGTGCCAGTACCCCACAGGGGGCGCGGACTGAAGCTTTCTTT.